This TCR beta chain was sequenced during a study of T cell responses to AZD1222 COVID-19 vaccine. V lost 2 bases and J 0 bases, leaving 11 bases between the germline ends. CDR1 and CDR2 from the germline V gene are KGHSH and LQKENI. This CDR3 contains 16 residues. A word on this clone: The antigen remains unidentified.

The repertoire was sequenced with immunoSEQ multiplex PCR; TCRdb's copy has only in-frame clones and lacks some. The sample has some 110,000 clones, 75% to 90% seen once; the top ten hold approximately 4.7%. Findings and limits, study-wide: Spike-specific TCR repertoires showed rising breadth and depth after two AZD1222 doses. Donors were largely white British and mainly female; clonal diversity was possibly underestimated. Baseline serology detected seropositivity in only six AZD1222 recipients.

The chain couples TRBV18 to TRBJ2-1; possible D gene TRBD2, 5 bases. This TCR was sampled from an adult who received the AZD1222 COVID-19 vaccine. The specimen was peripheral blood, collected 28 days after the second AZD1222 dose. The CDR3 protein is CASSPEGWSSYNEQFF. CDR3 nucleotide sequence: TGTGCCAGCTCACCAGAGGGCTGGAGCTCCTACAATGAGCAGTTCTTC.